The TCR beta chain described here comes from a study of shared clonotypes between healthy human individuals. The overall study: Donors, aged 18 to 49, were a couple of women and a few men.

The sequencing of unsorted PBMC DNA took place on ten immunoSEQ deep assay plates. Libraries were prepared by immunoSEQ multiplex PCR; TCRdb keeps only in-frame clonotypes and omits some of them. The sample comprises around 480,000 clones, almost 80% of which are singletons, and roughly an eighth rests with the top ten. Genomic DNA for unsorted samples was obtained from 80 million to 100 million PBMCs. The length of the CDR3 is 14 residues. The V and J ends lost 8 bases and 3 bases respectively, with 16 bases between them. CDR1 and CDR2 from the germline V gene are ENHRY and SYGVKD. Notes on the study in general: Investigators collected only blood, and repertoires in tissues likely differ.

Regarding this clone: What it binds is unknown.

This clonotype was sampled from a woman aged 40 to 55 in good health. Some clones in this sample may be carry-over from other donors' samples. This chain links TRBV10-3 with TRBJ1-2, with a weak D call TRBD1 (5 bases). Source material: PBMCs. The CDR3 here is CAIGTRDGDYGYTF. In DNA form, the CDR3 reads TGTGCCATCGGGACCCGGGACGGAGACTATGGCTACACCTTC.